This entry features one T cell receptor (beta chain) sequence. The data originate from a study of cytomegalovirus exposure and HLA in healthy donors. Germline loops: CDR1 GTSNPN, CDR2 SVGIG (reference sequence). V lost 2 bases and J 2 bases, leaving 12 bases between the germline ends. CDR3 length equals 14 residues. PCR employed 60 Vbeta and 13 Jbeta primers. Some clones are missing from TCRdb's copy, which holds only in-frame ones; the method was immunoSEQ multiplex PCR. The repertoire holds under 200,000 clones, with approximately 88% as singletons. The V and J genes are TRBV30 and TRBJ1-2, with a weak D call TRBD1 (6 bases). Source material: PBMCs. The sequence came from a boy between 2 and 10 years old in good health and CMV-seronegative. The CDR3 loop is CAWSRDKDNYGYTF. In DNA, the CDR3 is TGTGCCTGGAGTCGGGACAAGGACAACTATGGCTACACCTTC. Full variable domain (missing parts from reference TRBV30 and TRBJ1-2): SQTIHQWPATLVQPVGSPLSLECTVEGTSNPNLYWYRQAAGRGLQLLFYSVGIGQISSEVPQNLSASRPQDRQFILSSKKLLLSDSGFYLCAWSRDKDNYGYTFGSGTRLTVV.